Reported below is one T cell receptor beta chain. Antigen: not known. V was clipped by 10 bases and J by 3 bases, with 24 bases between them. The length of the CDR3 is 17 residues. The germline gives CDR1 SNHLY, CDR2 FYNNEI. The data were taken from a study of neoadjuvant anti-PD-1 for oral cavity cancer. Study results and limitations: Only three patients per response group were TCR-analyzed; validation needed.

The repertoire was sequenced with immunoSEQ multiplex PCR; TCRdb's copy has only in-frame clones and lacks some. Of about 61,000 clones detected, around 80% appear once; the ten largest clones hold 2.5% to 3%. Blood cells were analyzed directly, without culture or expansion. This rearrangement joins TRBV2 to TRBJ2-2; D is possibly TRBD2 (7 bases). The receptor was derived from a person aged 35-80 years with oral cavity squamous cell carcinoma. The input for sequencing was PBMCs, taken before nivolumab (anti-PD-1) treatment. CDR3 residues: CANKTPLGGADTGELFF. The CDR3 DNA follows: TGTGCCAACAAAACCCCCTTGGGGGGGGCGGACACCGGGGAGCTGTTTTTT.